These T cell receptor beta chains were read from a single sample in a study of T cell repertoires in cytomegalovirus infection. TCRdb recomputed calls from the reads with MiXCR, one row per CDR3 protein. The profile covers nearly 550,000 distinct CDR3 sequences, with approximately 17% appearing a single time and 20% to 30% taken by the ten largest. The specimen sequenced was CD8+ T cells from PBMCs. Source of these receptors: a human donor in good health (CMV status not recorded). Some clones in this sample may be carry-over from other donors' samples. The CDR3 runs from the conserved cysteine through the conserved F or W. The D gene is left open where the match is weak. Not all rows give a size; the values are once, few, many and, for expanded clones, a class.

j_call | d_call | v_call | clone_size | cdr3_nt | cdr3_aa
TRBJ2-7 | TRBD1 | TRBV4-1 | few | TGCGCCAGCAGCCAAGATATCAGGGGGTACGAGCAGTACTTC | CASSQDIRGYEQYF
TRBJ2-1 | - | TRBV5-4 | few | TGTGCCAGCGAGTCCACGGGAGTGTCCTACAATGAGCAGTTCTTC | CASESTGVSYNEQFF
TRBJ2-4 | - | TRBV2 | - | TGTGCCAGCAGTGATCCTCGGAGGCCCAAAAACATTCAGTACTTC | CASSDPRRPKNIQYF
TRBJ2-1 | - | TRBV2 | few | TGTGCCAGCAGTGCCGACCCGAACAATGAGCAGTTCTTC | CASSADPNNEQFF
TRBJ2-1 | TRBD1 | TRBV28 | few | TGTGCCAGCAGTTCCGACAGGGATAATGAGCAGTTCTTC | CASSSDRDNEQFF
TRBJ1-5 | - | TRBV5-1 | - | TGCGCCAGCAGCTTGTTCCCCGGGGATCAGCCCCAGCATTTT | CASSLFPGDQPQHF
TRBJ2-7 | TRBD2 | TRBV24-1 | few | TGTGCCACCAGTGACCGGACTAGCGGGGGGTTGGAGCAGTACTTC | CATSDRTSGGLEQYF
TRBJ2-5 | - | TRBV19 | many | TGTGCCAGTAGTGTCCGGACGGAAGATTGGAGAGAGACCCAGTACTTC | CASSVRTEDWRETQYF
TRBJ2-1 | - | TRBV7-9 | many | TGTGCCAGCAGCTTAAATCCGGGGATAGCCTACAATGAGCAGTTCTTC | CASSLNPGIAYNEQFF
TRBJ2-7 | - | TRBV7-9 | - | TGTGCCAGCAGCTTAGGGGGAAGTCCCAACGAGCAGTACTTC | CASSLGGSPNEQYF
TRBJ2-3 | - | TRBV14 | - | TGTGCCAGCAGCCACCCTCCCGCGGGCACAGATACGCAGTATTTT | CASSHPPAGTDTQYF
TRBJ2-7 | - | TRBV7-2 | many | TGTGCCAGCAGCCAAGATTGGGAGCAGTACTTC | CASSQDWEQYF
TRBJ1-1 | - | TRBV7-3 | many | TGTGCCAGCAGCTTAATGGCAGGTCGGCCGGGGAACACTGAAGCTTTCTTT | CASSLMAGRPGNTEAFF
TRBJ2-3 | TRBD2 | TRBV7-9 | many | TGTGCCAGCAGCCCACAGACTAGCGGGAGGGACACAGATACGCAGTATTTT | CASSPQTSGRDTDTQYF
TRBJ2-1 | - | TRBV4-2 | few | TGTGCCAGCAGCCAAGCCTGGGCCTGGCACAATGAGCAGTTCTTC | CASSQAWAWHNEQFF
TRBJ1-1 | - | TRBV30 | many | TGTGCCTGGAGCCATGGGAACACTGAAGCTTTCTTT | CAWSHGNTEAFF
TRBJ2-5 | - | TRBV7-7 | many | TGTGCCAGCAGCTTTGGAGAAGCCGAAGAGACCCAGTACTTC | CASSFGEAEETQYF
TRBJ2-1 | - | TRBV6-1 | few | TGTGCCAGCAGTTCCACATCCCACAATGAGCAGTTCTTC | CASSSTSHNEQFF
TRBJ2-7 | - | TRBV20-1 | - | TGCAGTGCTAGAGGCTACAGGGCTTCCTACGAGCAGTACTTC | CSARGYRASYEQYF
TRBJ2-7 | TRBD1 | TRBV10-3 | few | TGTGCCATCAAGCCGGGACAGGGGTACGACGAGCAGTACTTC | CAIKPGQGYDEQYF
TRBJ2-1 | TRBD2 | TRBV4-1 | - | TGCGCCAGCAGCCACACTAGCGGGGGGGCAGAAGAGCAGTTCTTC | CASSHTSGGAEEQFF
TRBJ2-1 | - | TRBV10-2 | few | TGCGCCAGCAGGGTAAGGACAGAGAGCTCCTACAATGAGCAGTTCTTC | CASRVRTESSYNEQFF
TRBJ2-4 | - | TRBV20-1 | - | TGCAGTGCTAGAGGGGCGGGTCCAGCCAAAAACATTCAGTACTTC | CSARGAGPAKNIQYF
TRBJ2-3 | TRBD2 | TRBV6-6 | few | TGTGCCAGCAGTTACACTAGCGGGAGGGTTGGTACGCAGTATTTT | CASSYTSGRVGTQYF
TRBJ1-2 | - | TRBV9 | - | TGTGCCAGCAGCGGACGCTCGTTAGCCTATGGCTACACCTTC | CASSGRSLAYGYTF
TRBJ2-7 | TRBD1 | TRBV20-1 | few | TGCAGTCAAACCCCGGGACAGGGATTTGAGCAGTACTTC | CSQTPGQGFEQYF
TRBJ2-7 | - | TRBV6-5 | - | TGTGCCAGCAGGCAGAGGGGGAACTACGAGCAGTACTTC | CASRQRGNYEQYF
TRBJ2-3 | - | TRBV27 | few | TGTGCCAGCAGCTTCCCCGGCGGTGCTAGCACAGATACGCAGTATTTT | CASSFPGGASTDTQYF
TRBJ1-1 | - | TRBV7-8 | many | TGTGCCAGCAGCTCGGGCCCAGGGATCACTGAAGCTTTCTTT | CASSSGPGITEAFF
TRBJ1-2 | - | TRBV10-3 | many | TGTGCCATCAGTGGGGACATTCGAGGCTACACCTTC | CAISGDIRGYTF
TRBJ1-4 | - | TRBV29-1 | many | TGCAGCGTTGAAGAGGTGGAGCGGCTGTTTTTT | CSVEEVERLFF